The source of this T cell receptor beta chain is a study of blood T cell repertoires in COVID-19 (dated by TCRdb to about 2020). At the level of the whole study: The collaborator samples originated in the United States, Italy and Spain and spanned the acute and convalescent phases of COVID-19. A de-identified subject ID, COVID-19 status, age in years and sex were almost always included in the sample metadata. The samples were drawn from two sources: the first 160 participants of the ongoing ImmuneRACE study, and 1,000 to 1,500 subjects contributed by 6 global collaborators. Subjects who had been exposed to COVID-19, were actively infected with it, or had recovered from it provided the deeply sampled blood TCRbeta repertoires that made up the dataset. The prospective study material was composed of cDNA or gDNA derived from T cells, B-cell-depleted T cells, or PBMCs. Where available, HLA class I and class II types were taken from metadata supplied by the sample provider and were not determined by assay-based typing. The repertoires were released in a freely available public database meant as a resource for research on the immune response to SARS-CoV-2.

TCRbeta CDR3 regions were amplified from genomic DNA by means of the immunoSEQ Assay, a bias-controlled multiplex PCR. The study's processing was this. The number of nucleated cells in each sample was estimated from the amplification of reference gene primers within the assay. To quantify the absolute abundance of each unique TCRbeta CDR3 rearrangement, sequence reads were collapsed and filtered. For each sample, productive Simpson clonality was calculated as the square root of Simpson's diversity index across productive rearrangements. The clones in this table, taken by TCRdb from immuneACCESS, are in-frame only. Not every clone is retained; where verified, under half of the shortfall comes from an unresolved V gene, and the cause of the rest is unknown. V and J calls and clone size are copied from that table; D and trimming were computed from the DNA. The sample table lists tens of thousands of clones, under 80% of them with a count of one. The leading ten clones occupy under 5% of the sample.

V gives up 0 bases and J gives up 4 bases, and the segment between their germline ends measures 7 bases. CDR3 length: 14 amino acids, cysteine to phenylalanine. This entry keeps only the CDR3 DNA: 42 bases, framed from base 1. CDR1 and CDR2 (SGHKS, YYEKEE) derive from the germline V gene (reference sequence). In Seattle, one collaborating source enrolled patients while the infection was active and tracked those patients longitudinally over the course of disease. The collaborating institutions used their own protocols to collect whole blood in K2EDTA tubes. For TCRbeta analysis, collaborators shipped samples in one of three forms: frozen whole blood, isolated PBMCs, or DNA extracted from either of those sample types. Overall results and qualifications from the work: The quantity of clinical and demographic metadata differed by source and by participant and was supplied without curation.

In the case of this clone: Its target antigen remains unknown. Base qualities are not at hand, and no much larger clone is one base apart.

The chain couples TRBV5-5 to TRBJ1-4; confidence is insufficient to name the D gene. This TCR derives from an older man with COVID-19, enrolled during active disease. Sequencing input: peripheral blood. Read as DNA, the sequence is TGTGCCAGCAGCTTGGACGCCTATAATGAAAAACTGTTTTTT. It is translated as CASSLDAYNEKLFF.